One and the same sample provided the 5 T cell receptor beta chains below, sequenced in a study of T cell changes during pregnancy in multiple sclerosis. Here immunoSEQ multiplex PCR was the method, and the copy in TCRdb shows in-frame clones only, minus some. This table has 45,000 to 55,000 clones, 85% to 95% appearing once. The specimen comprised peripheral blood, sampled after pregnancy. The receptor source for this set is a female donor with multiple sclerosis, enrolled in a pregnancy study.

V is TRBV7-9 and J is TRBJ2-3; perhaps TRBD2 as D (6 bases). Germline V lookup: CDR1 SEHNR, CDR2 FQNEAQ (reference sequence). This CDR3 region has 16 residues. Trimming removed 1 base from V and 3 bases from J, with 14 bases in between. The CDR3 sequence: CASSLVGAGSTDTQYF. The CDR3, as DNA: TGTGCCAGCAGCTTAGTCGGGGCGGGGTCGACAGATACGCAGTATTTT.

The chain links TRBV6-5 to TRBJ1-1; 7 bases map to TRBD1. The germline CDR1 and CDR2 sequences are MNHEY and SVGAGI. The ends lost 8 bases at V and 4 bases at J; junction bases unmatched: 13. This CDR3 comprises 15 residues. DNA for the CDR3: TGTGCCAGCCGACACACCGGGACAGCCTTCACTGAAGCTTTCTTT. Translation: CASRHTGTAFTEAFF.

The V call is TRBV19, the J call TRBJ2-3, with D possibly being TRBD2 (6 bases). V lost 4 bases and J lost 0, with 17 bases in between. Germline lookup yields CDR1 LNHDA and CDR2 SQIVND (reference sequence). The CDR3 runs to 17 residues. The CDR3 reads CASSTSKVAASTDTQYF. The CDR3 bases are TGTGCCAGTAGTACCTCTAAGGTAGCGGCTAGCACAGATACGCAGTATTTT.

This rearrangement joins TRBV4-1 to TRBJ1-2, with 10 bases that match TRBD1. V lost 3 bases to trimming and J lost 3 bases; unmatched junction nucleotides: 1. The germline CDR1 and CDR2 sequences are MGHRA and YSYEKL. The CDR3 is 14 residues long. CDR3 protein: CASSQTGGDYGYTF. The CDR3 nucleotides are TGCGCCAGCAGCCAGACAGGGGGCGACTATGGCTACACCTTC.

This chain connects TRBV2 to TRBJ2-3, with D possibly TRBD2 on 6 matching bases. This CDR3 comprises 17 residues. Germline CDR1 is SNHLY and CDR2 is FYNNEI. V lost 5 bases and J 0 bases, leaving 18 bases between the germline ends. CDR3 DNA: TGTGCCAGCAGTCAAAATCGGGGGAGCGCCAGCACAGATACGCAGTATTTT. It translates to CASSQNRGSASTDTQYF.